The sequence of this T cell receptor (beta chain) was determined in a study of T cell repertoires in cytomegalovirus infection. For the study at large: Well-studied HLA-B-restricted epitopes and recently identified HLA-C-restricted epitopes of CMV were both used in the study. Signatures in public TCR beta sequences pointed to both CMV infection and matching HLA type. Study results and limitations: HLA-C-restricted CMV-specific TCR beta clonotypes prevailed in the ex vivo response. Carriers of CMV plus the relevant HLA were identified by cumulative public TCR beta family frequency.

TCRdb itself ran the reads through MiXCR, one entry per CDR3 protein. The sample includes about 890,000 distinct CDR3 sequences, more than 25% of them seen just once. This CDR3 is 14 amino acids long. Looked up from germline, CDR1 is MNHNS and CDR2 is SASEGT. The V gene lost 7 bases and the J gene lost 0 bases, with 10 bases spanning the gap. Remarks on this clonotype: Its antigen is currently unknown.

The genes are TRBV6-1 and TRBJ2-1, with a possible D match to TRBD2 (6 bases). The sample consisted of cultured CD8+ T cells from PBMCs, taken from culture after CMV antigen stimulation. The receptor comes from a human donor in good health (CMV status not recorded). Some clones in this sample may be carry-over from other donors' samples. The CDR3 loop is CASIAGTSYNEQFF. CDR3 sequence (DNA): TGTGCCAGCATTGCGGGGACCTCCTACAATGAGCAGTTCTTC.